This TCR beta chain was identified during a study of TIL therapy for anti-PD-1-resistant metastatic lung cancer. This CDR3 comprises 13 residues. Germline CDR1 reads SQVTM; CDR2 reads ANQGSEA. V shed 6 bases, J shed 5 bases, and the junction held 9 bases outside the gene matches. Sequencing used immunoSEQ v3. Sequencing used immunoSEQ multiplex PCR; TCRdb keeps in-frame clones, though not all of them. The sample holds about 10,000 clones; 50% to 60% are singletons and the top ten take roughly an eighth. Stated time point: pre-treatment sample, taken before nivolumab and TIL therapy. Pleural nodules or supraclavicular lymph nodes made up most of the excised metastases sampled.

The chain combines TRBV29-1 with TRBJ2-7, with 8 bases that match TRBD1. This sample comprised tumor tissue, obtained at baseline. The origin of this receptor is a person aged 25 to 80 with non-small cell lung cancer. CDR3 protein: CSVGQGAGNEQYF. The CDR3 DNA reads as TGCAGCGTAGGGCAGGGGGCAGGGAACGAGCAGTACTTC.